This T cell receptor beta chain stems from a study of cytomegalovirus exposure and HLA in healthy donors. 60 Vbeta and 13 Jbeta primers were used in PCR. Sequencing was performed with immunoSEQ multiplex PCR; in TCRdb, only in-frame clones are kept and a portion is missing. The sample yields tens of thousands of clones, around 8% seen once. Study-wide findings and caveats: Some segments of the V type, notably TRBV6-2 and TRBV6-3, were excluded as indistinguishable. Later examination showed HLA-associated TCR beta chains had greater clonal expansion than equally common others.

The CDR3 has 17 amino acids. Germline-derived CDR1 and CDR2 are MNHNS and SASEGT. Note on this clone: Its antigen is still unknown. An end of the junction does not agree with germline; a read error may underlie this.

This receptor was taken from a man aged 50 to 60 in good health and CMV-seronegative. The rearrangement uses TRBV6-1 and TRBJ2-7, with 12 bases aligning to TRBD2. Sequenced material: PBMCs. CDR3 DNA: TGTGCCAACAGTGGGTGGACTAGCGGGGTCTCGGGTAGCGAGCAGTACTTC. Translation gives CANSGWTSGVSGSEQYF.